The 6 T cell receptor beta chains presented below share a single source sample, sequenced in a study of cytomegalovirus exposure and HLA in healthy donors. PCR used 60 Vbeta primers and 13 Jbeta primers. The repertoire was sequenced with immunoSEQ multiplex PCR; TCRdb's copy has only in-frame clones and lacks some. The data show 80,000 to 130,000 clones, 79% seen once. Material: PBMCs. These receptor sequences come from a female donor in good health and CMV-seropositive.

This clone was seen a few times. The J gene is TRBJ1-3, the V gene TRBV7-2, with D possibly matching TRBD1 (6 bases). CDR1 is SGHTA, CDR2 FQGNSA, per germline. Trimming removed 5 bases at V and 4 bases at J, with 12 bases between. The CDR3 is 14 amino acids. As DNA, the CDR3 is TGTGCCAGCAGCGAAAGCACAGGGGGAAACACCATATATTTT. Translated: CASSESTGGNTIYF.

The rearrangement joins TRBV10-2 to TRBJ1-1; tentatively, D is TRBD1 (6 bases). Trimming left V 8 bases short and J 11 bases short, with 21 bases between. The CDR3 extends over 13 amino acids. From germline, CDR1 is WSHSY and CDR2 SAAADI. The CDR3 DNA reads TGCGCCAGCGTCACAGGGATTCAGGGGCAGGCTTTCTTT. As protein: CASVTGIQGQAFF.

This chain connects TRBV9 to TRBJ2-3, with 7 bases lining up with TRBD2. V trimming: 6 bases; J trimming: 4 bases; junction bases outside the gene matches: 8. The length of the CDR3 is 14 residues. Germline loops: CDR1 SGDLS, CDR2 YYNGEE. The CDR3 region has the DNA TGTGCCAGCAAGCGGGAATCCGCGTCAGATACGCAGTATTTT. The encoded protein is CASKRESASDTQYF.

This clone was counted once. The CDR3 is CASSNAGKNIQYF. The CDR3, as DNA: TGTGCCAGTAGCAACGCCGGCAAAAACATTCAGTACTTC. J is TRBJ2-4 and V is TRBV19, with unresolved D. There are 13 residues in the CDR3. In germline, CDR1 is LNHDA, CDR2 SQIVND (reference sequence). V lost 6 bases to trimming and J lost 3 bases, with 9 bases between them.

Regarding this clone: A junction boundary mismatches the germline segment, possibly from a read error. In nucleotides, the CDR3 is TGTGCCAGCAGCGTAGTGGGTGAGCTAGCCAAAAACAGTCAGTACTTC. Amino acid sequence: CASSVVGELAKNSQYF. V and J are TRBV9 and TRBJ2-4; tentatively, D is TRBD2 (5 bases). The germline V gene has CDR1 SGDLS and CDR2 YYNGEE. CDR3 length: 16 residues. Full variable domain (outside the CDR3, taken from reference TRBV9 and TRBJ2-4): DSGVTQTPKHLITATGQRVTLRCSPRSGDLSVYWYQQSLDQGLQFLIQYYNGEERAKGNILERFSAQQFPDLHSELNLSSLELGDSALYFCASSVVGELAKNSQYFGAGTRLSVL.

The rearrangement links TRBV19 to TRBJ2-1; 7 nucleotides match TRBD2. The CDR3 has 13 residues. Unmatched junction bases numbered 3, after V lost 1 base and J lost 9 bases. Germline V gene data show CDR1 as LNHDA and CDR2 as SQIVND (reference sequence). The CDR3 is CASSIVPGGEQFF. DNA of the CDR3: TGTGCCAGTAGTATAGTCCCGGGAGGTGAGCAGTTCTTC.